Presented here are 22 T cell receptor beta chains from one specimen sequenced in a study of T-cell reconstitution after alpha-beta-depleted transplantation in children. Library preparation (for TCRbeta) was performed with unique molecular identifiers. Each CDR3 protein is one row after TCRdb ran MiXCR on the PCR reads. The sample holds 400,000 to 550,000 distinct CDR3 sequences, roughly 10% seen once. The specimen was PBMCs, collected before TCRalphabeta/CD19-depleted stem cell transplant. These receptors came from a child aged 2 to 10 with inherited bone marrow failure, due to receive a stem cell transplant.

A few counts support this clonotype. The chain links TRBV6-1 to TRBJ2-7; TRBD1 aligns across 9 bases. This CDR3 is 16 amino acids long. J was trimmed by 2 bases and V by 5 bases; bases with no gene match: 10. Germline values: CDR1 MNHNS, CDR2 SASEGT. The chain's CDR3 is CASSPLGGTGTYEQYF. CDR3 bases: TGTGCCAGCAGTCCCCTTGGTGGGACAGGGACCTACGAGCAGTACTTC.

This CDR3 is CATSRGGTSVDEQYF. In DNA, the CDR3 is TGTGCCACCAGCAGAGGGGGGACATCGGTGGACGAGCAGTACTTC. This chain links TRBV15 with TRBJ2-7; tentative D call: TRBD1 (6 bases). Trimming removed 1 base at V and 5 bases at J, with 15 bases between. Germline CDR1 is LNHNV and CDR2 is YYDKDF (reference sequence). This CDR3 spans 15 amino acids.

This clonotype was recorded many times. V usage is TRBV10-3 and J usage is TRBJ1-2; TRBD1 might be the D (6 bases). The CDR3 spans 13 residues. V was cut by 5 bases and J by 5 bases, with 12 bases left in between. Germline V gives CDR1 ENHRY, CDR2 SYGVKD. The CDR3 sequence: CAISTGLSYGYTF. In DNA, the CDR3 is TGTGCCATCAGTACAGGGCTTTCGTATGGCTACACCTTC.

This chain uses TRBV20-1 with TRBJ2-7, with a possible D match to TRBD2 (5 bases). The V end was cut by 0 bases, the J end by 4 bases, with 13 bases between. Germline CDR1 and CDR2: DFQATT and SNEGSKA (reference sequence). This CDR3 spans 14 amino acids. CDR3 DNA: TGCAGTGCTAGAGATGATCGGGAATGGTACGAGCAGTACTTC. Translation: CSARDDREWYEQYF.

The V call is TRBV29-1, the J call TRBJ2-7, with D unclear. V was trimmed by 4 bases and J by 3 bases, leaving 7 bases between them. This CDR3 spans 11 amino acids. In germline, CDR1 is SQVTM, CDR2 ANQGSEA. As DNA, the CDR3 is TGCAGCGTTGTACACGGCTACGAGCAGTACTTC. Translation gives CSVVHGYEQYF.

The rearrangement joins TRBV5-4 to TRBJ2-3, with a tentative D call TRBD2 (6 bases). Per germline, CDR1 SGHNT and CDR2 YYREEE (reference sequence). CDR3 size: 16 residues. V was cut by 4 bases and J by 0 bases, with 15 bases left in between. CDR3 coding DNA: TGTGCCAGCAGCGGCGGGACTTCGTCTAGCACAGATACGCAGTATTTT. It specifies CASSGGTSSSTDTQYF.

This clonotype has ten or more counts. This CDR3 reads CASSLASGTNEKLFF. CDR3 DNA: TGTGCCAGCAGCTTAGCTTCCGGGACGAATGAAAAACTGTTTTTT. The V call is TRBV7-9, the J call TRBJ1-4; D possibly corresponds to TRBD1 (5 bases). The V end lost 0 bases, the J end lost 5 bases, and 10 bases lay between the germline ends. The germline gives CDR1 SEHNR, CDR2 FQNEAQ (reference sequence). CDR3 length equals 15 residues.

The chain is built from TRBV7-9 and TRBJ1-2, with D uncertain. This CDR3 has 16 residues. V lost 1 base, J lost 3 bases, and 15 bases lay in between. CDR1 and CDR2 (germline): SEHNR, FQNEAQ (reference sequence). This CDR3 reads CASSLGGEALDYGYTF. CDR3 DNA: TGTGCCAGCAGCTTAGGGGGAGAAGCTCTAGACTATGGCTACACCTTC.

Notes on this clonotype: A much larger clone differs by one base, so this may be a read error. CDR3 loop: CASFDPAGGNTKAFF. In nucleotides, the CDR3 is TGCGCCAGCTTTGACCCCGCTGGCGGGAACACTAAAGCTTTCTTT. The rearrangement uses TRBV5-1 and TRBJ1-1, with D unclear. Germline assignment: CDR1 SGHRS and CDR2 YFSETQ. This CDR3 is built from 15 residues.

The genes are TRBV11-2 and TRBJ2-7; a weak D match, TRBD2 (5 bases). V lost 3 bases and J 6 bases, leaving 12 bases between the germline ends. Looked up from germline, CDR1 is SGHAT and CDR2 is FQNNGV. This CDR3 has 13 residues. The CDR3 nucleotides are TGTGCCAGCAGCTTCACAGCGGACGGCGAGCAGTACTTC. Translation: CASSFTADGEQYF.

The sample holds many counts of this clonotype. This rearrangement joins TRBV6-5 to TRBJ2-7; 10 nucleotides match TRBD1. Germline CDR1 reads MNHEY; CDR2 reads SVGAGI. The CDR3 is 16 residues long. V gave up 6 bases and J gave up 3 bases; unmatched junction bases: 11. The CDR3 region has the DNA TGTGCCAGCAGCTTTCTCCGGGACAGGGGAGTCTACGAGCAGTACTTC. Protein sequence: CASSFLRDRGVYEQYF.

This CDR3 is CASSRSQGYTEAFF. The CDR3 region has the DNA TGTGCCAGTAGTAGGTCGCAGGGCTACACTGAAGCTTTCTTT. The chain combines TRBV19 with TRBJ1-1, with D maybe TRBD1 (5 bases). This CDR3 has 14 amino acids. The germline gives CDR1 LNHDA, CDR2 SQIVND (reference sequence). Trimming took 4 bases from V and 3 from J, leaving 12 bases between them.

This clonotype was observed a handful of times. V and J are TRBV27 and TRBJ2-7; 10 nucleotides align to TRBD1. The V segment lost 6 bases and the J segment 3 bases; nucleotides outside the gene matches: 8. CDR1 and CDR2 from the germline V gene are MNHEY and SMNVEV (reference sequence). The CDR3 covers 15 residues. The CDR3 DNA reads as TGTGCCAGCAGCGTGATGGGACAGGGGCTCTACGAGCAGTACTTC. Translated, it gives CASSVMGQGLYEQYF.

This clonotype came up many times. This sequence joins TRBV29-1 and TRBJ2-1; 11 bases fit TRBD2. J gave up 3 bases and V 6 bases, and 7 bases lay outside the gene matches. Germline V CDR1 and CDR2: SQVTM, ANQGSEA. The CDR3 loop spans 15 amino acids. Here the CDR3 DNA reads TGCAGCGTGAGAACCGGGACTAGCGGCTACAATGAGCAGTTCTTC. Translated: CSVRTGTSGYNEQFF.

With respect to this clonotype: This may be a read error: a much more frequent sequence differs by one nucleotide. This chain uses TRBV7-2 with TRBJ2-1; D could derive from TRBD1 or TRBD2 (5 bases each). The J call may be mistaken, given a closer DNA end match to TRBJ2-7. The germline V gene encodes CDR1 SGHTA and CDR2 FQGNSA. The CDR3 consists of 14 residues. The CDR3 here is CASSPGPGRNEQYF. CDR3 sequence (DNA): TGTGCCAGCAGCCCCGGCCCGGGACGCAATGAGCAGTACTTC.

This clonotype was picked up many times. For the CDR3, the DNA is TGTGCCAGCAGCTTCCAGGCTATCTACAATGAGCAGTTCTTC. Its protein is CASSFQAIYNEQFF. The V gene is TRBV7-9, the J gene TRBJ2-1; D ambiguous. V was clipped by 3 bases and J by 3 bases, with 9 bases between them. The CDR3 has 14 amino acids. Germline CDR1 reads SEHNR; CDR2 reads FQNEAQ (reference sequence).

This clonotype has at least ten counts. The gene calls are TRBV6-5 and TRBJ2-1; D gene ambiguous. The CDR3 is 16 residues long. In germline, CDR1 is MNHEY, CDR2 SVGAGI. Trimming cost V 6 bases and J 2 bases, with 17 bases left between them. The CDR3 DNA is TGTGCCAGCAGCCCAGTGGAAGGTTTCACCTACAATGAGCAGTTCTTC. Amino acids: CASSPVEGFTYNEQFF.

This clonotype was counted a few times. The chain recombines TRBV20-1 with TRBJ2-7, with D possibly TRBD2 on 5 matching bases. The length of the CDR3 is 15 residues. Trimming removed 0 bases at V and 1 base at J, with 13 bases between. The germline gives CDR1 DFQATT, CDR2 SNEGSKA (reference sequence). In nucleotides, the CDR3 is TGCAGTGCTAGAGATTCTAGCTTCCATTCCTACGAGCAGTACTTC. Translation gives CSARDSSFHSYEQYF.

In its sample, this clonotype was seen many times. The rearrangement joins TRBV12-3 or TRBV12-4 to TRBJ2-2, with D possibly TRBD1 on 6 matching bases. This CDR3 comprises 15 residues. V lost 5 bases and J lost 6, with 16 bases in between. The CDR3 here is CASSPRQALAGELFF. CDR3 DNA: TGTGCCAGCAGTCCAAGACAGGCCTTGGCCGGGGAGCTGTTTTTT.

Only a few counts were recorded for this clonotype. The chain links TRBV19 to TRBJ2-4; 10 positions match TRBD2. CDR3 length: 15 residues. CDR1 and CDR2 from the germline V gene are LNHDA and SQIVND (reference sequence). With 5 bases clipped from V and 7 bases from J, the junction kept 8 bases outside the gene matches. This CDR3 is CASSASGRARNIQYF. DNA of the CDR3: TGTGCCAGTAGTGCGAGCGGGAGGGCCCGGAACATTCAGTACTTC.

This clonotype was counted at least ten times. The chain has TRBV7-2 and TRBJ2-7; D might be TRBD2 (5 bases). V gave up 4 bases and J gave up 3 bases, with 16 bases separating them. Germline loops: CDR1 SGHTA, CDR2 FQGNSA. CDR3 length equals 15 residues. CDR3 amino acids: CASSSTHRSDYEQYF. CDR3 nucleotide sequence: TGTGCCAGCAGCTCGACACACCGTAGCGACTACGAGCAGTACTTC.

Only a few counts were recorded for this clonotype. The chain employs TRBV20-1 and TRBJ2-5, with TRBD1 matching 7 bases. Per germline, CDR1 DFQATT and CDR2 SNEGSKA (reference sequence). Trimming removed 6 bases from V and 1 base from J; junction bases left unmatched: 5. This CDR3 is built from 13 residues. CDR3 bases: TGCAGTGCAAGACAGGGCCCCCAAGAGACCCAGTACTTC. Its protein product is CSARQGPQETQYF.